A selection of T cell receptor beta chains follows, all from one sample in a study of cytomegalovirus exposure and HLA in healthy donors. Data came from immunoSEQ multiplex PCR; TCRdb stores just in-frame clones and leaves some out. The table lists approximately 280,000 clones, 86% of them singletons. Source material: PBMCs. Source of these receptors: a man aged 35 to 55 in good health and CMV-seropositive. Both conserved end residues are part of each CDR3. The D gene is left open where the match is weak. Clone size is stated in some rows and not others, as once, few, many or a class when expanded.

v_call: TRBV7-3; clone_size: NA; d_call: TRBD2; j_call: TRBJ2-3; cdr3_aa: CASSPVASGSYTDTQYF; cdr3_nt: TGTGCCAGCAGCCCAGTTGCTAGCGGTTCTTACACAGATACGCAGTATTTT
v_call: TRBV29-1; clone_size: NA; d_call: NA; j_call: TRBJ2-5; cdr3_aa: CSVEPGSETQYF; cdr3_nt: TGCAGCGTTGAACCGGGTTCGGAGACCCAGTACTTC
v_call: TRBV6-1; clone_size: NA; d_call: TRBD2; j_call: TRBJ2-3; cdr3_aa: CASSENFGGRARDTQYF; cdr3_nt: TGTGCCAGCAGTGAAAACTTCGGTGGGAGGGCCCGGGATACGCAGTATTTT
v_call: TRBV6-5; clone_size: NA; d_call: NA; j_call: TRBJ2-1; cdr3_aa: CASRRDRSYYNEQFF; cdr3_nt: TGTGCCAGCAGGCGTGACAGGAGCTATTACAATGAGCAGTTCTTC
v_call: TRBV15; clone_size: NA; d_call: NA; j_call: TRBJ2-7; cdr3_aa: CATSRGDFYEQYF; cdr3_nt: TGTGCCACCAGCAGAGGGGACTTCTACGAGCAGTACTTC
v_call: TRBV7-6; clone_size: NA; d_call: TRBD1; j_call: TRBJ2-7; cdr3_aa: CASSDTGTGMNEQYF; cdr3_nt: TGTGCCAGCAGCGATACCGGGACAGGGATGAACGAGCAGTACTTC
v_call: TRBV11-2; clone_size: NA; d_call: TRBD1; j_call: TRBJ1-2; cdr3_aa: CASSSTGDYGYTF; cdr3_nt: TGTGCCAGCAGCTCGACAGGGGACTATGGCTACACCTTC
v_call: TRBV9; clone_size: NA; d_call: TRBD1; j_call: TRBJ2-1; cdr3_aa: CASSPRDRDYNEQFF; cdr3_nt: TGTGCCAGCAGCCCCCGGGACAGGGACTACAATGAGCAGTTCTTC
v_call: TRBV9; clone_size: NA; d_call: NA; j_call: TRBJ1-3; cdr3_aa: CASSAGGREPGNTIYF; cdr3_nt: TGTGCCAGCAGCGCGGGGGGGAGGGAACCTGGAAACACCATATATTTT
v_call: TRBV9; clone_size: NA; d_call: TRBD2; j_call: TRBJ2-5; cdr3_aa: CASSEGTSGGEETQYF; cdr3_nt: TGTGCCAGCAGCGAGGGGACTAGCGGGGGAGAAGAGACCCAGTACTTC
v_call: TRBV28; clone_size: once; d_call: TRBD1; j_call: TRBJ1-2; cdr3_aa: CASSISGQGYGYTF; cdr3_nt: TGTGCCAGCAGTATTTCGGGACAGGGGTATGGCTACACCTTC
v_call: TRBV9; clone_size: NA; d_call: TRBD2; j_call: TRBJ2-2; cdr3_aa: CASSVGSGATGELFF; cdr3_nt: TGTGCCAGCAGCGTGGGCAGCGGGGCCACCGGGGAGCTGTTTTTT
v_call: TRBV6-4; clone_size: NA; d_call: TRBD1; j_call: TRBJ1-1; cdr3_aa: CASSRQGGTEAFF; cdr3_nt: TGTGCCAGCAGCCGACAGGGAGGCACTGAAGCTTTCTTT
v_call: TRBV7-3; clone_size: NA; d_call: TRBD2; j_call: TRBJ2-1; cdr3_aa: CASSGTSGSFDEQFF; cdr3_nt: TGTGCCAGCTCCGGGACTAGCGGGAGCTTCGATGAGCAGTTCTTC
v_call: TRBV5-1; clone_size: NA; d_call: TRBD2; j_call: TRBJ2-5; cdr3_aa: CASSGPAGGLETQYF; cdr3_nt: TGCGCCAGCAGTGGGCCAGCGGGAGGCTTGGAGACCCAGTACTTC
v_call: TRBV6-5; clone_size: NA; d_call: TRBD1; j_call: TRBJ2-7; cdr3_aa: CASTKLQGNSYEQYF; cdr3_nt: TGTGCCAGCACCAAATTACAGGGGAACTCCTACGAGCAGTACTTC
v_call: TRBV5-1; clone_size: NA; d_call: TRBD1; j_call: TRBJ1-1; cdr3_aa: CASSSTGGTEAFF; cdr3_nt: TGCGCCAGCAGCTCTACAGGGGGAACTGAAGCTTTCTTT
v_call: TRBV7-9; clone_size: NA; d_call: TRBD1; j_call: TRBJ1-3; cdr3_aa: CASRPGTGPQGNTIYF; cdr3_nt: TGTGCCAGCAGACCCGGGACAGGGCCTCAAGGAAACACCATATATTTT
v_call: TRBV6-1; clone_size: NA; d_call: NA; j_call: TRBJ2-5; cdr3_aa: CASSEGGTSSQTQYF; cdr3_nt: TGTGCCAGCAGTGAGGGGGGAACTAGCTCACAGACCCAGTACTTC
v_call: TRBV11-2; clone_size: NA; d_call: TRBD1; j_call: TRBJ2-2; cdr3_aa: CASSPRQGWNTGELFF; cdr3_nt: TGTGCCAGCAGCCCTAGACAGGGGTGGAACACCGGGGAGCTGTTTTTT
v_call: TRBV19; clone_size: NA; d_call: TRBD2; j_call: TRBJ2-7; cdr3_aa: CASSIGTSGSHEQYF; cdr3_nt: TGTGCCAGTAGTATAGGGACTAGCGGGAGCCACGAGCAGTACTTC
v_call: TRBV6-1; clone_size: NA; d_call: NA; j_call: TRBJ1-1; cdr3_aa: CASSEFLENEAFF; cdr3_nt: TGTGCCAGCAGTGAATTTTTAGAGAACGAAGCTTTCTTT
v_call: TRBV7-2; clone_size: once; d_call: NA; j_call: TRBJ1-5; cdr3_aa: CASSLAGGGNQPQHF; cdr3_nt: TGTGCCAGCAGCTTAGCGGGCGGGGGCAATCAGCCCCAGCATTTT
v_call: TRBV4-2; clone_size: NA; d_call: TRBD1; j_call: TRBJ2-7; cdr3_aa: CASSLRDRVSEQYF; cdr3_nt: TGTGCCAGCAGCCTCCGGGACAGGGTGTCCGAGCAGTACTTC
v_call: TRBV5-8; clone_size: NA; d_call: NA; j_call: TRBJ1-5; cdr3_aa: CASSREGRVHQPQHF; cdr3_nt: TGTGCCAGCAGCCGGGAGGGCAGGGTTCATCAGCCCCAGCATTTT
v_call: TRBV7-2; clone_size: once; d_call: NA; j_call: TRBJ2-3; cdr3_aa: CASSIAADTDTQYF; cdr3_nt: TGTGCCAGCAGCATCGCAGCGGACACAGATACGCAGTATTTT
v_call: TRBV7-9; clone_size: NA; d_call: NA; j_call: TRBJ2-6; cdr3_aa: CASSLPLGRVVTGANVLTF; cdr3_nt: TGTGCCAGCAGCTTACCCCTGGGCAGGGTCGTTACTGGGGCCAACGTCCTGACTTTC
v_call: TRBV5-1; clone_size: NA; d_call: TRBD1; j_call: TRBJ2-3; cdr3_aa: CASSDRDRGGTDTQYF; cdr3_nt: TGCGCCAGCAGCGACCGGGACAGGGGCGGCACAGATACGCAGTATTTT
v_call: TRBV11-2; clone_size: NA; d_call: NA; j_call: TRBJ1-1; cdr3_aa: CASSRRFGQSNTEAFF; cdr3_nt: TGTGCCAGCAGCCGCAGATTCGGACAGTCGAACACTGAAGCTTTCTTT
v_call: TRBV10-1; clone_size: NA; d_call: TRBD2; j_call: TRBJ2-5; cdr3_aa: CASSASGPTQETQYF; cdr3_nt: TGCGCCAGCAGTGCTAGCGGGCCCACCCAAGAGACCCAGTACTTC
v_call: TRBV9; clone_size: NA; d_call: TRBD1; j_call: TRBJ2-5; cdr3_aa: CASSVTGAIQETQYF; cdr3_nt: TGTGCCAGCAGCGTTACAGGGGCGATCCAAGAGACCCAGTACTTC
v_call: TRBV27; clone_size: once; d_call: NA; j_call: TRBJ1-5; cdr3_aa: CASSLRGGPRPNQPQHF; cdr3_nt: TGTGCCAGCAGTTTGAGGGGGGGCCCCCGACCCAATCAGCCCCAGCATTTT
v_call: TRBV7-2; clone_size: NA; d_call: NA; j_call: TRBJ2-3; cdr3_aa: CASSGGNTQYF; cdr3_nt: TGTGCCAGCAGCGGAGGAAATACGCAGTATTTT
v_call: TRBV19; clone_size: NA; d_call: NA; j_call: TRBJ1-1; cdr3_aa: CASSSFEGTRDTEAFF; cdr3_nt: TGTGCCAGTAGTTCCTTTGAAGGGACAAGGGATACTGAAGCTTTCTTT
v_call: TRBV19; clone_size: once; d_call: NA; j_call: TRBJ2-6; cdr3_aa: CASSTGGAGANVLTF; cdr3_nt: TGTGCCAGTAGTACCGGCGGGGCCGGGGCCAACGTCCTGACTTTC
v_call: TRBV14; clone_size: NA; d_call: TRBD1; j_call: TRBJ1-4; cdr3_aa: CASSQGQGHRKLFF; cdr3_nt: TGTGCCAGCAGCCAAGGACAGGGCCATCGAAAACTGTTTTTT
v_call: TRBV5-4; clone_size: NA; d_call: NA; j_call: TRBJ1-2; cdr3_aa: CASSLAGSAYGYTF; cdr3_nt: TGTGCCAGCAGCTTGGCCGGCAGCGCTTATGGCTACACCTTC
v_call: TRBV7-2; clone_size: NA; d_call: TRBD1; j_call: TRBJ2-7; cdr3_aa: CASSPYRDRVIHEQYF; cdr3_nt: TGTGCCAGCAGCCCATACCGGGACAGGGTTATTCACGAGCAGTACTTC
v_call: TRBV9; clone_size: NA; d_call: TRBD2; j_call: TRBJ2-1; cdr3_aa: CASSVEIASGNEQFF; cdr3_nt: TGTGCCAGCAGCGTAGAGATCGCTAGCGGCAATGAGCAGTTCTTC
v_call: TRBV28; clone_size: few; d_call: TRBD2; j_call: TRBJ2-7; cdr3_aa: CASSFLAASYEQYF; cdr3_nt: TGTGCCAGCAGTTTCCTAGCGGCCTCCTACGAGCAGTACTTC
v_call: TRBV5-6; clone_size: few; d_call: NA; j_call: TRBJ2-6; cdr3_aa: CASSLTGSGANVLTF; cdr3_nt: TGTGCCAGCAGTCTAACAGGGTCTGGGGCCAACGTCCTGACTTTC
v_call: TRBV6-5; clone_size: few; d_call: TRBD1; j_call: TRBJ2-7; cdr3_aa: CASSRTGRAYEQYF; cdr3_nt: TGTGCCAGCAGTCGGACAGGCAGGGCCTACGAGCAGTACTTC
v_call: TRBV7-3; clone_size: NA; d_call: TRBD2; j_call: TRBJ2-5; cdr3_aa: CASSLGPSGLLQETQYF; cdr3_nt: TGTGCCAGCAGCTTAGGGCCTAGCGGGCTACTACAAGAGACCCAGTACTTC
v_call: TRBV28; clone_size: NA; d_call: TRBD1; j_call: TRBJ2-2; cdr3_aa: CASSPGGTGELFF; cdr3_nt: TGTGCCAGCAGTCCAGGGGGCACCGGGGAGCTGTTTTTT
v_call: TRBV10-3; clone_size: NA; d_call: NA; j_call: TRBJ2-5; cdr3_aa: CAISAPMETQYF; cdr3_nt: TGTGCCATCAGTGCCCCAATGGAGACCCAGTACTTC
v_call: TRBV28; clone_size: once; d_call: TRBD1; j_call: TRBJ1-4; cdr3_aa: CASSFSFLTGTNEKLFF; cdr3_nt: TGTGCCAGCAGTTTTTCTTTCCTGACAGGGACTAATGAAAAACTGTTTTTT
v_call: TRBV5-1; clone_size: NA; d_call: TRBD2; j_call: TRBJ2-1; cdr3_aa: CASSFEDRTSDEQFF; cdr3_nt: TGCGCCAGCAGCTTTGAAGATCGGACTAGCGATGAGCAGTTCTTC
v_call: TRBV28; clone_size: NA; d_call: NA; j_call: TRBJ2-1; cdr3_aa: CASSTGLAYNEQFF; cdr3_nt: TGTGCCAGCAGTACGGGACTGGCTTACAATGAGCAGTTCTTC
v_call: TRBV5-1; clone_size: NA; d_call: NA; j_call: TRBJ2-6; cdr3_aa: CASSLGAGANVLTF; cdr3_nt: TGCGCCAGCAGCTTGGGAGCTGGGGCCAACGTCCTGACTTTC
v_call: TRBV6-5; clone_size: NA; d_call: TRBD1; j_call: TRBJ2-3; cdr3_aa: CASLDRGVTDTQYF; cdr3_nt: TGTGCCAGCCTGGACAGGGGAGTCACAGATACGCAGTATTTT
v_call: TRBV28; clone_size: NA; d_call: TRBD2; j_call: TRBJ2-1; cdr3_aa: CASSPISFRGRSWNEQFF; cdr3_nt: TGTGCCAGCAGCCCCATCTCTTTCCGCGGGAGGAGCTGGAATGAGCAGTTCTTC
v_call: TRBV28; clone_size: NA; d_call: NA; j_call: TRBJ1-1; cdr3_aa: CASSLYGGTDTEAFF; cdr3_nt: TGTGCCAGCAGTTTATACGGGGGTACGGACACTGAAGCTTTCTTT
v_call: TRBV4-1; clone_size: few; d_call: NA; j_call: TRBJ2-7; cdr3_aa: CASSQDFDFQYF; cdr3_nt: TGCGCCAGCAGCCAAGATTTCGACTTCCAGTACTTC
v_call: TRBV29-1; clone_size: NA; d_call: TRBD1; j_call: TRBJ1-2; cdr3_aa: CSVKTGTDNYGYTF; cdr3_nt: TGCAGCGTGAAAACCGGGACAGACAACTATGGCTACACCTTC
v_call: TRBV4-1; clone_size: NA; d_call: NA; j_call: TRBJ1-2; cdr3_aa: CASSQETGSYGYTF; cdr3_nt: TGCGCCAGCAGCCAAGAAACAGGATCCTATGGCTACACCTTC
v_call: TRBV29-1; clone_size: NA; d_call: NA; j_call: TRBJ1-4; cdr3_aa: CSVEESGGEKLFF; cdr3_nt: TGCAGCGTTGAAGAATCGGGGGGTGAAAAACTGTTTTTT
v_call: TRBV7-3; clone_size: NA; d_call: NA; j_call: TRBJ1-6; cdr3_aa: CASSLIENSPLHF; cdr3_nt: TGTGCCAGCAGCTTAATCGAGAATTCACCCCTCCACTTT
v_call: TRBV30; clone_size: NA; d_call: TRBD1; j_call: TRBJ1-1; cdr3_aa: CAWSVQTGRRNTEAFF; cdr3_nt: TGTGCCTGGAGTGTACAGACAGGGAGAAGGAACACTGAAGCTTTCTTT
v_call: TRBV9; clone_size: NA; d_call: TRBD1; j_call: TRBJ1-1; cdr3_aa: CASTIGQGDTEAFF; cdr3_nt: TGTGCCAGCACCATCGGGCAGGGGGACACTGAAGCTTTCTTT
v_call: TRBV4-2; clone_size: NA; d_call: TRBD2; j_call: TRBJ2-7; cdr3_aa: CASSQAPSGTAGEQYF; cdr3_nt: TGTGCCAGCAGCCAAGCCCCTAGCGGGACCGCCGGCGAGCAGTACTTC